Included here is one T cell receptor (beta chain) sequence, with context. TCRdb's copy holds only in-frame clones and misses some; the assay was immunoSEQ multiplex PCR. The profile shows about 140,000 clones, around 78% of them singletons. The record originates from a study of blood T cell repertoires in COVID-19. CDR3 length: 16 residues. V shed 2 bases and J shed 7 bases, with 21 bases lying between them. Germline loops: CDR1 MGHRA, CDR2 YSYEKL. This TCR was recovered from a woman aged 55 to 70 with acute or convalescent COVID-19. Sample: peripheral blood. The chain carries TRBV4-1 and TRBJ2-7, with a tentative D call TRBD2 (6 bases). The CDR3 reads CASSQPRASAPREQYF. The CDR3 region has the DNA TGCGCCAGCAGCCAACCCCGGGCTAGCGCCCCCAGGGAGCAGTACTTC.